This entry concerns a single T cell receptor beta chain. V was clipped by 0 bases and J by 6 bases, with 22 bases between them. CDR3 length equals 18 residues. Per the germline V gene, CDR1 is LGHNT and CDR2 is FRNRAP. This entry is derived from a study of technical replicates of blood from several donors. The protocol was immunoSEQ multiplex PCR, while the TCRdb copy is restricted to in-frame clones and leaves out a portion. The sample carries around 76,000 clones, roughly 96% recorded once. J is TRBJ2-3 and V is TRBV12-5; maybe TRBD1 (7 bases). Sequencing was carried out using T cells isolated from PBMCs. This clonotype was obtained from a human donor in good health. The CDR3 sequence is CASGLVLPSTRGADTQYF. The DNA for the CDR3 is TGTGCTAGTGGTTTGGTACTCCCCTCAACCAGGGGGGCCGATACGCAGTATTTT.